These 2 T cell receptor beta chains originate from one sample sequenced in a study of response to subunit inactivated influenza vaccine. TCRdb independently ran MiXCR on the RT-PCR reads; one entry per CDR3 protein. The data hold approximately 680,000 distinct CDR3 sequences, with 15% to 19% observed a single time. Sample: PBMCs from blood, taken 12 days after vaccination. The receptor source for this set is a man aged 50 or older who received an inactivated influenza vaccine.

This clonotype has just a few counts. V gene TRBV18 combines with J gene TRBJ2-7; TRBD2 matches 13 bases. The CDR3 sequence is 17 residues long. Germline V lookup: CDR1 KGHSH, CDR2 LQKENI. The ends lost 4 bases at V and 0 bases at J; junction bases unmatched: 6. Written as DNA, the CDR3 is TGTGCCAGCTCACTTGGACTAGCGGGAGCTGGCTCCTACGAGCAGTACTTC. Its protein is CASSLGLAGAGSYEQYF.

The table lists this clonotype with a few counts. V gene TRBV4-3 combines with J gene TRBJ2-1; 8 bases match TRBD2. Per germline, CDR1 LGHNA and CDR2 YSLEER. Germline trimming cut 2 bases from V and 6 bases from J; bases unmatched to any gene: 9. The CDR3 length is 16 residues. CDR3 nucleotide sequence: TGCGCCAGCAGCCAATCGACTTCGGCGGGGGGCAATGAGCAGTTCTTC. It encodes CASSQSTSAGGNEQFF.